This entry is about one T cell receptor beta chain. Its antigen is currently unknown. Trimming pared 1 base from V and 6 bases from J, leaving 10 bases between. This CDR3 region has 14 residues. Per germline, CDR1 SGHTA and CDR2 FQGNSA. The sample is drawn from a study of cytomegalovirus exposure and HLA in healthy donors. General study points: Apparent HLA restriction characterized most CMV-associated TCR beta chains in a later analysis.

Both 60 Vbeta primers and 13 Jbeta primers went into the PCR. TCRdb's table, derived via immunoSEQ multiplex PCR, lists solely in-frame clones and lacks some. This sample contains 110,000 to 150,000 clones. The V gene is TRBV7-2, the J gene TRBJ2-4; the D gene is possibly TRBD2 (5 bases). The sequence was obtained from a man aged 35 to 55 in good health and CMV-seronegative. The sequencing input was PBMCs. The chain's CDR3 is CASSLGRRGNIQYF. In DNA form, the CDR3 reads TGTGCCAGCAGCTTAGGTCGCCGGGGAAACATTCAGTACTTC.